A single sample gave rise to the 32 T cell receptor beta chains below, sequenced in a study of T-cell memory formation after mild COVID-19. TCRdb passed the 5' RACE reads through MiXCR, listing each CDR3 protein once. There are roughly 170,000 distinct CDR3 sequences in the sample; about a fifth occur only once, and about 23% lies in the top ten. Sequencing was carried out using PBMCs or a T cell subset sorted from them (not recorded which). The receptor set was obtained from an adult woman who had mild COVID-19 (a few samples of this study predate the infection). Cell type and time point are not known.

This clonotype was detected only a few times. The chain employs TRBV6-5 and TRBJ2-1; 8 bases fit TRBD2. The trim removed 0 bases at V and 0 bases at J, leaving 7 bases unmatched. Germline CDR1 reads MNHEY; CDR2 reads SVGAGI. The CDR3 has 18 amino acids. CDR3 loop: CASSYSGLAGSSYNEQFF. The CDR3 region has the DNA TGTGCCAGCAGTTACTCCGGTCTAGCGGGCAGCTCCTACAATGAGCAGTTCTTC.

This chain links TRBV5-6 with TRBJ1-2; possible D gene TRBD1, 5 bases. The CDR3 contains 14 residues. Trimming left V 2 bases short and J 2 bases short, with 10 bases between. Per germline, CDR1 SGHDT and CDR2 YYEEEE. CDR3 in DNA: TGTGCCAGCAGCTTCGGCAGGGTGAACTATGGCTACACCTTC. It translates to CASSFGRVNYGYTF.

The genes are TRBV7-9 and TRBJ1-1, with 9 bases identical to TRBD1. V trimming: 5 bases; J trimming: 1 base; junction bases outside the gene matches: 2. The CDR3 totals 14 residues. The germline CDR1 and CDR2 sequences are SEHNR and FQNEAQ (reference sequence). In DNA form, the CDR3 reads TGTGCCAGCAGCAAGACAGGGGGGAACACTGAAGCTTTCTTT. Its protein product is CASSKTGGNTEAFF.

V is TRBV6-5 and J is TRBJ1-4, with D perhaps TRBD1 (5 bases). CDR3 length: 16 residues. V was pared by 6 bases and J by 4 bases, with 18 bases between. The germline CDR1 and CDR2 sequences are MNHEY and SVGAGI. The CDR3 loop reads CASRFPGTVDNEKLFF. Written as DNA, the CDR3 is TGTGCCAGCAGGTTCCCGGGGACGGTAGATAATGAAAAACTGTTTTTT.

This chain connects TRBV11-2 to TRBJ2-6, with D hard to call. The CDR3 runs to 8 residues. Deletions cut 1 base from V and 17 bases from J, with 0 bases between. CDR1 is SGHAT and CDR2 is FQNNGV in the germline V gene. Here the CDR3 DNA reads TGTGCCAGCAGCTTAGTGACTTTC. The encoded protein is CASSLVTF.

This clonotype appeared a few times. V usage is TRBV7-9 and J usage is TRBJ2-3; no firm D call. Germline V gives CDR1 SEHNR, CDR2 FQNEAQ (reference sequence). Trimming took off 6 bases at V and 5 bases at J, with 6 bases between the two ends. The CDR3 is 11 amino acids. CDR3 in DNA: TGTGCCAGCAGAGCATTAGATACGCAGTATTTT. This gives the protein CASRALDTQYF.

This chain connects TRBV6-1 to TRBJ2-2, with a tentative D call TRBD1 (5 bases). The CDR3 consists of 16 residues. Germline V gene data show CDR1 as MNHNS and CDR2 as SASEGT. Trimming cost V 0 bases and J 6 bases, with 14 bases left between them. CDR3 in amino acids: CASSEAGAQVAGELFF. The CDR3 region has the DNA TGTGCCAGCAGTGAAGCTGGGGCCCAGGTAGCCGGGGAGCTGTTTTTT.

This clonotype appeared a few times. The chain employs TRBV12-3 or TRBV12-4 and TRBJ2-3; D possibly matches TRBD1 or TRBD2 (5 bases each). The CDR3 has 14 amino acids. Deletions cut 6 bases from V and 4 bases from J, with 14 bases between. The CDR3 region is CASREERDPDTQYF. For the CDR3, the DNA is TGTGCCAGCAGGGAGGAAAGGGACCCAGATACGCAGTATTTT.

The chain carries TRBV5-1 and TRBJ2-7; TRBD1 matches 9 bases. The V and J ends lost 0 bases and 5 bases, in that order; junction bases with no gene match: 6. The CDR3 runs to 15 residues. The germline CDR1 and CDR2 sequences are SGHRS and YFSETQ. DNA for the CDR3: TGCGCCAGCAGCTTGGAGGGACAGGGCAACGACGAGCAGTACTTC. Protein product: CASSLEGQGNDEQYF. The full variable domain, rest sourced from reference TRBV5-1 and TRBJ2-7, is KAGVTQTPRYLIKTRGQQVTLSCSPISGHRSVSWYQQTPGQGLQFLFEYFSETQRNKGNFPGRFSGRQFSNSRSEMNVSTLELGDSALYLCASSLEGQGNDEQYFGPGTRLTVT.

This clonotype showed up many times. The J gene is TRBJ2-5, the V gene TRBV9; 11 bases agree with TRBD2. The CDR3 extends over 15 amino acids. The junction had 3 bases not matched to a gene; V was cut back by 0 bases and J by 5 bases. Germline CDR1 SGDLS, CDR2 YYNGEE. The CDR3 is CASSVEASGRETQYF. In DNA, the CDR3 is TGTGCCAGCAGCGTAGAGGCTAGCGGGAGGGAGACCCAGTACTTC.

A few counts support this clonotype. V is TRBV29-1 and J is TRBJ2-1; 8 bases fit TRBD1. With 7 bases clipped from V and 5 bases from J, the junction kept 10 bases outside the gene matches. The CDR3 is 14 residues long. CDR1 is SQVTM, CDR2 ANQGSEA, per germline. The DNA for the CDR3 is TGCAGCGCCACCGGACAGGGAGGCAACAATGAGCAGTTCTTC. It encodes CSATGQGGNNEQFF.

Comments on this clonotype: One end of the junction fails to match germline, which may point to a read error. This chain connects TRBV11-2 to TRBJ2-2; D is perhaps TRBD1 (6 bases). The V gene's germline CDR1 is SGHAT and CDR2 FQNNGV. This CDR3 spans 16 amino acids. The CDR3 spells CASSLTGQSNTWELFF. CDR3 coding DNA: TGTGCCAGCAGCTTAACCGGACAGTCGAACACCTGGGAGCTGTTTTTT. Together with reference TRBV11-2 and TRBJ2-2, the CDR3 gives the full variable domain: EAGVAQSPRYKIIEKRQSVAFWCNPISGHATLYWYQQILGQGPKLLIQFQNNGVVDDSQLPKDRFSAERLKGVDSTLKIQPAKLEDSAVYLCASSLTGQSNTWELFFGEGSRLTVL.

This clonotype showed up just once. The V and J genes are TRBV9 and TRBJ2-7; TRBD2 matches 10 bases. Germline CDR1 and CDR2: SGDLS and YYNGEE. The CDR3 totals 13 residues. Trimming at V came to 4 bases and at J to 5 bases, leaving 3 bases not matched to a gene. CDR3: CASSLGLADEQYF. CDR3 DNA sequence: TGTGCCAGCAGCCTCGGACTAGCGGACGAGCAGTACTTC.

CDR3 residues: CASSFPTGQGPTRTDTQYF. CDR3 sequence (DNA): TGTGCCAGCAGCTTCCCCACCGGACAGGGACCGACGCGCACAGATACGCAGTATTTT. This chain uses TRBV12-3 or TRBV12-4 with TRBJ2-3; 8 nucleotides agree with TRBD1. With V trimmed by 6 bases and J by 1 base, 18 bases remained unmatched. The CDR3 contains 19 residues.

This clonotype was observed at least ten times. The chain joins TRBV28 to TRBJ2-7; D not certain. The CDR3 runs to 11 residues. Trimming took off 5 bases at V and 3 bases at J, with 5 bases between the two ends. Germline CDR1 reads MDHEN; CDR2 reads SYDVKM. The CDR3 loop is CASSMFYEQYF. CDR3 sequence (DNA): TGTGCCAGCAGTATGTTCTACGAGCAGTACTTC.

The chain couples TRBV20-1 to TRBJ2-7; TRBD2 aligns across 12 bases. The length of the CDR3 is 15 residues. The germline V gene has CDR1 DFQATT and CDR2 SNEGSKA (reference sequence). The V gene end was trimmed by 6 bases and the J gene end by 7 bases; junction bases not matched to a gene: 13. The CDR3 region is CSAPGLAGSPSEQYF. Written as DNA, the CDR3 is TGCAGTGCGCCGGGACTAGCGGGTTCCCCCTCGGAGCAGTACTTC.

The chain combines TRBV19 with TRBJ2-3; 7 positions agree with TRBD2. Per germline, CDR1 LNHDA and CDR2 SQIVND (reference sequence). CDR3 length: 16 amino acids. Unmatched junction bases numbered 14, after V lost 5 bases and J lost 6 bases. The CDR3 reads CASSSAAGGSSDTQYF. The CDR3 DNA sequence: TGTGCCAGTAGTTCGGCGGCTGGCGGGAGTTCTGATACGCAGTATTTT.

The J gene is TRBJ2-7, the V gene TRBV7-6; 7 bases match TRBD1. CDR1 and CDR2 (germline): SGHVS, FNYEAQ. The junction had 5 bases not matched to a gene; V was cut back by 10 bases and J by 2 bases. The CDR3 spans 12 residues. The chain's CDR3 is CATGTAPYEQYF. CDR3 DNA sequence: TGTGCCACCGGGACAGCACCCTACGAGCAGTACTTC.

The sample holds a few counts of this clonotype. CDR3 in amino acids: CASSRVLGVSYEQYF. The CDR3 DNA is TGTGCCAGCAGTCGGGTCTTGGGGGTTTCCTACGAGCAGTACTTC. The chain combines TRBV5-6 with TRBJ2-7; tentatively, D is TRBD1 or TRBD2 (5 bases each). The V gene lost 5 bases and the J gene lost 1 base, with 16 bases spanning the gap. Germline lookup yields CDR1 SGHDT and CDR2 YYEEEE. The CDR3 extends over 15 amino acids. Complete variable domain (other parts from reference TRBV5-6 and TRBJ2-7): DAGVTQSPTHLIKTRGQQVTLRCSPKSGHDTVSWYQQALGQGPQFIFQYYEEEERQRGNFPDRFSGHQFPNYSSELNVNALLLGDSALYLCASSRVLGVSYEQYFGPGTRLTVT.

V is TRBV7-9 and J is TRBJ2-7; D is possibly TRBD1 (6 bases). The CDR3 contains 12 residues. Germline V CDR1 and CDR2: SEHNR, FQNEAQ (reference sequence). V lost 5 bases and J lost 5, with 10 bases in between. Written as DNA, the CDR3 is TGTGCCAGCAGCCCACGGACAGACGAGCAGTACTTC. Its translation: CASSPRTDEQYF.

This clonotype has more than one count but fewer than ten. This chain uses TRBV6-5 with TRBJ2-1; no clear D. From germline, CDR1 is MNHEY and CDR2 SVGAGI. The CDR3 is 15 residues long. V lost 6 bases and J 4 bases, leaving 16 bases between the germline ends. CDR3 sequence reads: CASRIGRSGYNEQFF. The CDR3 nucleotides read TGTGCCAGCAGAATCGGTCGGTCGGGTTACAATGAGCAGTTCTTC.

The rearrangement joins TRBV9 to TRBJ2-1, with TRBD2 matching 8 bases. CDR1 and CDR2 from the germline V gene are SGDLS and YYNGEE. V was clipped by 4 bases and J by 5 bases; unmatched bases: 17. The CDR3 has 18 residues. CDR3: CASSPRRGLVQGDNEQFF. CDR3 nucleotides: TGTGCCAGCAGCCCCAGGCGGGGACTAGTCCAAGGCGACAATGAGCAGTTCTTC.

The chain recombines TRBV5-1 with TRBJ2-1, with TRBD2 matching over 12 bases. CDR1 is SGHRS and CDR2 is YFSETQ in the germline V gene. V was pared by 4 bases and J by 7 bases, with 9 bases of the junction left unmatched. The CDR3 has 16 amino acids. CDR3 DNA: TGCGCCAGCAGCCCCGGAACTAGCGGGGGGTCTAATGAGCAGTTCTTC. Its translation: CASSPGTSGGSNEQFF.

This clonotype has only a few counts. The genes are TRBV29-1 and TRBJ2-7; D uncertain. Germline CDR1 SQVTM, CDR2 ANQGSEA. The CDR3 is 11 residues long. V shed 4 bases and J shed 3 bases, with 7 bases lying between them. The CDR3 region has the DNA TGCAGCGTTGCTAGGGACTACGAGCAGTACTTC. This codes for CSVARDYEQYF.

This clonotype was found many times. V is TRBV13 and J is TRBJ2-2; 7 bases fit TRBD1. The CDR3 is made up of 14 amino acids. The V segment lost 4 bases and the J segment 4 bases; nucleotides outside the gene matches: 3. CDR1 and CDR2 from the germline V gene are PRHDT and FYEKMQ (reference sequence). CDR3 loop: CASSSTGSTGELFF. The CDR3 nucleotides read TGTGCCAGCAGCTCGACAGGGAGCACCGGGGAGCTGTTTTTT.

This clonotype was observed a few times. V gene TRBV5-6 combines with J gene TRBJ2-7; D unresolved. This CDR3 comprises 15 residues. Germline V CDR1 and CDR2: SGHDT, YYEEEE. V lost 4 bases and J 5 bases, leaving 19 bases between the germline ends. CDR3 sequence (DNA): TGTGCCAGCAGCCGCCCAGGTTCGAGTCTCCACGAGCAGTACTTC. This gives the protein CASSRPGSSLHEQYF.

The V gene is TRBV9, the J gene TRBJ1-5; D possibly corresponds to TRBD1 (6 bases). Germline CDR1 reads SGDLS; CDR2 reads YYNGEE. V was cut by 3 bases and J by 4 bases, with 11 bases left in between. CDR3 length: 14 residues. In DNA, the CDR3 is TGTGCCAGCAGCGGGGGGGCAGAAAATCAGCCCCAGCATTTT. Translated: CASSGGAENQPQHF.

This chain joins TRBV20-1 and TRBJ2-7; 8 bases are shared with TRBD2. V trimming: 6 bases; J trimming: 1 base; junction bases outside the gene matches: 11. CDR3 length: 15 amino acids. Germline V lookup: CDR1 DFQATT, CDR2 SNEGSKA (reference sequence). The CDR3 bases are TGCAGTGCCAAACAGCGGGGGATAACATCCTACGAGCAGTACTTC. This sequence encodes CSAKQRGITSYEQYF.

Only a few counts were recorded for this clonotype. CDR3 DNA: TGTGCCACCAGTGAGGCCGGGACTACGTTATTCGGGGAGCTGTTTTTT. Translation gives CATSEAGTTLFGELFF. The V call is TRBV24-1, the J call TRBJ2-2; TRBD2 agrees at 7 bases. Germline trimming cut 4 bases from V and 7 bases from J; bases unmatched to any gene: 11. CDR1 and CDR2 (germline): KGHDR, SFDVKD. The CDR3 runs to 16 residues.

The sample holds a few counts of this clonotype. This sequence joins TRBV5-6 and TRBJ1-2; 9 positions match TRBD1. With V trimmed by 5 bases and J by 4 bases, 6 bases remained unmatched. The germline V gene encodes CDR1 SGHDT and CDR2 YYEEEE. CDR3 length: 14 residues. In DNA form, the CDR3 reads TGTGCCAGCAGTACCGGGACAGGGCCCTATGGCTACACCTTC. It is translated as CASSTGTGPYGYTF.

The J gene is TRBJ1-1, the V gene TRBV4-1; 7 bases align to TRBD1. From germline, CDR1 is MGHRA and CDR2 YSYEKL. The junction had 8 bases not matched to a gene; V was cut back by 3 bases and J by 7 bases. The CDR3 consists of 14 residues. CDR3 sequence reads: CASSQETGVSEAFF. The CDR3 region has the DNA TGCGCCAGCAGCCAGGAAACAGGGGTGAGTGAAGCTTTCTTT.

The rearrangement joins TRBV28 to TRBJ2-4, with 7 bases fitting TRBD2. CDR3 length: 16 residues. The germline V gene encodes CDR1 MDHEN and CDR2 SYDVKM. V lost 5 bases to trimming and J lost 7 bases; unmatched junction nucleotides: 14. The CDR3 region has the DNA TGTGCCAGCAGTCCCCGACTAGCACCTCGGGATAACATTCAGTACTTC. Its translation is CASSPRLAPRDNIQYF.